This T cell receptor (beta chain) was observed in a study of blood T cell repertoires in COVID-19 (dated by TCRdb to 2020 to 2021). Regarding the research as a whole: Samples from collaborators originated in the United States, Italy and Spain and spanned both the acute and convalescent phases of COVID-19. The material from the prospective study consisted of cDNA or gDNA derived from T cells, B-cell-depleted T cells, or PBMCs. Subjects who had been exposed to COVID-19, were actively infected with it, or had recovered from it provided the deeply sampled blood TCRbeta repertoires that made up the dataset. The repertoires were released in a freely available public database intended as a resource for research on the immune response to SARS-CoV-2. The samples were drawn from the first 160 participants of the ongoing ImmuneRACE study and from 1,254 subjects provided by 6 global collaborators. The sample metadata nearly always contained a de-identified subject ID, COVID-19 status, age in years and sex. HLA class I and class II types, where available, came from metadata supplied by the sample provider rather than from assay-based typing. The investigation overall reported the following: How much clinical and demographic metadata was included differed by source and by participant, and the metadata was provided uncurated.

This clone is a singleton in its sample. The clone's antigen remains unknown. Base qualities are not recorded, but no much larger clone differs from it by a single base. Each collaborating institution followed its own protocols to collect whole blood in K2EDTA tubes. For TCRbeta analysis, collaborator samples were shipped as frozen whole blood, as isolated PBMCs, or as DNA extracted from either sample type. Based on the germline V gene (reference sequence), the CDR1 and CDR2 sequences are SGHNT and YYREEE. The CDR3 covers 14 residues, taking in both the cysteine and the phenylalanine. Only the CDR3 DNA stays, 42 bases, in frame from base 1. At the junction V is shortened by 5 bases and J by 1 base, with 10 bases in between. TCRbeta CDR3 regions were amplified from genomic DNA using the immunoSEQ Assay, a bias-controlled multiplex PCR. In the source study's methods: The number of nucleated cells in each sample was estimated from the amplification of reference gene primers within the assay. To quantify the absolute abundance of each unique TCRbeta CDR3 rearrangement, sequence reads were collapsed and filtered. For each sample, productive Simpson clonality was calculated as the square root of Simpson's diversity index across productive rearrangements. The source is immuneACCESS, and TCRdb retained only in-frame sequences with V and J called. Part of the clones is not carried over; for the studies checked, unresolved V genes explain less than half of this, and the remainder is unexplained. The V and J calls and clone size were taken over from that table, and D and trimming were inferred from the DNA. In this sample the table shows some 250,000 clones, roughly 86% of which occur a single time. Approximately 13% of the sample belongs to the ten largest clones.

The rearranged segments are TRBV5-4 and TRBJ1-3; a tentative D call is TRBD1 (5 bases match). Sequenced input: peripheral blood. This clonotype originated in a man at least 80 years old with acute or convalescent COVID-19. DNA sequence: TGTGCCAGCAGTTTCGGGGGGTCTGGAAACACCATATATTTT. Translation gives CASSFGGSGNTIYF.